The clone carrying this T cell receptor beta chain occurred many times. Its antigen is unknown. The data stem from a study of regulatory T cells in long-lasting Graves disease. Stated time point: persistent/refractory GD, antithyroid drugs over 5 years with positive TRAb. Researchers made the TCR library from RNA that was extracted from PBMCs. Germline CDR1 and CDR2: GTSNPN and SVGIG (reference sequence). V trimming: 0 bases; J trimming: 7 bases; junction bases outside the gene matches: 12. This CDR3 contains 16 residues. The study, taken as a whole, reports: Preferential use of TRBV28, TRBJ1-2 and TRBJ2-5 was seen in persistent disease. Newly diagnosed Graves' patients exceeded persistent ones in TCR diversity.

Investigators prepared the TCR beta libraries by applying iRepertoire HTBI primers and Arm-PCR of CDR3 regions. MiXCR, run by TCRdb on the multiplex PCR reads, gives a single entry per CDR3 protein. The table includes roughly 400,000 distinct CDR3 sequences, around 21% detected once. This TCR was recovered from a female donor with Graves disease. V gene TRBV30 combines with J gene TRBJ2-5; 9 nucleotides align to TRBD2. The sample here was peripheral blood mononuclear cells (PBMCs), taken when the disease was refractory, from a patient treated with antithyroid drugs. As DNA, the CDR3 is TGTGCCTGGAGTGTGGGACTAGCCCTAAAAAGCGGGACCCAGTACTTC. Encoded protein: CAWSVGLALKSGTQYF.